These 27 T cell receptor beta chains were sequenced from one sample in a study of T-cell reconstitution after alpha-beta-depleted transplantation in children. Preparing the TCRbeta library involved the use of unique molecular identifiers. One entry per CDR3 protein, called by TCRdb with MiXCR from the PCR reads. The sample includes approximately 390,000 distinct CDR3 sequences, about 11% of them seen just once. Sequenced here: PBMCs from the stem cell graft donor, sampled from the stem cell graft. These receptors all stem from a human donor who donated a stem cell graft to a child with acute myeloid leukemia.

The rearrangement links TRBV5-4 to TRBJ2-1, with TRBD2 matching 11 bases. V lost 3 bases and J lost 0; bases outside the gene matches: 8. Germline V gene lookup returns CDR1 SGHNT and CDR2 YYREEE (reference sequence). This CDR3 is 18 amino acids long. CDR3 residues: CASSSGLAARSSYNEQFF. The DNA of the CDR3 is TGTGCCAGCAGCTCGGGACTAGCGGCCCGGAGCTCCTACAATGAGCAGTTCTTC.

This clonotype was observed a few times. This chain connects TRBV20-1 to TRBJ2-7; perhaps D is TRBD1 or TRBD2 (5 bases each). Germline V gene sequence: CDR1 DFQATT, CDR2 SNEGSKA (reference sequence). Trimming pared 6 bases from V and 2 bases from J, leaving 14 bases between. This CDR3 has 13 residues. CDR3 residues: CSATRGNAYEQYF. DNA for the CDR3: TGCAGTGCCACGAGGGGAAATGCCTACGAGCAGTACTTC.

This clonotype was recorded a few times. V gene TRBV12-3 or TRBV12-4 combines with J gene TRBJ1-3; D call uncertain. The germline V and J ends were trimmed by 7 bases and 0 bases, with 13 bases remaining between them. This CDR3 is 15 amino acids long. The CDR3 is CASTPSGASGNTIYF. The CDR3 DNA is TGTGCCAGCACCCCATCTGGTGCCTCTGGAAACACCATATATTTT.

This clonotype was observed a few times. The DNA of the CDR3 is TGCAGTGCTAGAGCACCTGGGGAAGGCTTAGGCACCTTC. Protein: CSARAPGEGLGTF. The V gene is TRBV20-1, the J gene TRBJ1-2; D not certain. The CDR3 is made up of 13 amino acids. Germline CDR1 DFQATT, CDR2 SNEGSKA (reference sequence). V lost 1 base, J lost 13 bases, and 19 bases lay in between.

The chain employs TRBV4-3 and TRBJ2-6; tentative D call: TRBD1 (5 bases). The CDR3 is made up of 16 amino acids. V was trimmed by 0 bases and J by 2 bases, leaving 8 bases between them. CDR1 and CDR2 (germline): LGHNA, YSLEER. The CDR3 DNA reads TGCGCCAGCAGCCAAGAAAGGGGTACTGGGGCCAACGTCCTGACTTTC. Protein: CASSQERGTGANVLTF.

The sample holds a few counts of this clonotype. The rearrangement uses TRBV7-8 and TRBJ2-5, with 7 nucleotides matching TRBD1. The germline CDR1 and CDR2 sequences are SGHVS and FQNEAQ. The V gene end was trimmed by 1 base and the J gene end by 5 bases; junction bases not matched to a gene: 7. The CDR3 is 15 amino acids. The chain's CDR3 is CASSLGGQWRETQYF. The CDR3 region has the DNA TGTGCCAGCAGCTTAGGGGGACAGTGGCGGGAGACCCAGTACTTC.

The chain links TRBV7-2 to TRBJ2-7; perhaps TRBD2 as D (5 bases). Per germline, CDR1 SGHTA and CDR2 FQGNSA. V gave up 5 bases and J gave up 0 bases, with 11 bases separating them. This CDR3 spans 14 amino acids. This CDR3 reads CASSKRVSSYEQYF. CDR3 in DNA: TGTGCCAGCAGCAAGAGGGTTAGCTCCTACGAGCAGTACTTC.

This clonotype was observed a handful of times. This chain links TRBV10-3 with TRBJ1-5; TRBD1 aligns across 7 bases. Trimming cost V 4 bases and J 6 bases; bases outside gene matches: 9. In germline, CDR1 is ENHRY, CDR2 SYGVKD. The CDR3 is 15 amino acids. This chain's CDR3 is CAISGQGLGGQPQHF. The CDR3 nucleotides are TGTGCCATCAGTGGACAGGGCCTGGGGGGTCAGCCCCAGCATTTT.

This clonotype occurred a few times. This sequence joins TRBV29-1 and TRBJ2-1; a possible D gene is TRBD1 (5 bases). Trimming left V 0 bases short and J 8 bases short, with 17 bases between. The germline V gene has CDR1 SQVTM and CDR2 ANQGSEA. This CDR3 is 15 amino acids long. CDR3 nucleotides: TGCAGCGTTGAAGATTTGTCGTCAGGGAACTATGAGCAGTTCTTC. The encoded protein is CSVEDLSSGNYEQFF.

This clonotype appeared many times. The chain links TRBV5-1 to TRBJ2-3, with D possibly called TRBD1 or TRBD2 (5 bases each). The V end lost 1 base, the J end lost 2 bases, and 14 bases lay between the germline ends. CDR1 is SGHRS and CDR2 is YFSETQ in the germline V gene. The CDR3 is 16 residues long. The CDR3 DNA reads as TGCGCCAGCAGCTTGCTCCCGGGGCCCCCCACAGATACGCAGTATTTT. Residues: CASSLLPGPPTDTQYF.

The table lists this clonotype with a few counts. The chain employs TRBV20-1 and TRBJ2-1, with 11 bases aligning to TRBD2. The length of the CDR3 is 14 residues. Germline assignment: CDR1 DFQATT and CDR2 SNEGSKA (reference sequence). With 2 bases clipped from V and 7 bases from J, the junction kept 4 bases outside the gene matches. In nucleotides, the CDR3 is TGCAGTGCTAGACATAGCGGGAGGGCAAATGAGCAGTTCTTC. It encodes CSARHSGRANEQFF.

This clonotype was counted many times. The rearrangement joins TRBV12-3 or TRBV12-4 to TRBJ2-5; no firm D call. The CDR3 spans 12 residues. V was clipped by 4 bases and J by 5 bases, with 8 bases between them. CDR3 in amino acids: CASSSDRETQYF. The CDR3 DNA sequence: TGTGCCAGCAGTTCGGACCGCGAGACCCAGTACTTC.

The chain joins TRBV6-5 to TRBJ2-1; 8 bases fit TRBD1. The CDR3 covers 14 residues. V shed 8 bases, J shed 8 bases, and the junction held 11 bases outside the gene matches. The germline V gene has CDR1 MNHEY and CDR2 SVGAGI. CDR3 residues: CASDRQGKGDEQFF. The CDR3 region has the DNA TGTGCCAGCGACCGACAGGGGAAAGGAGATGAGCAGTTCTTC.

Only a few counts were recorded for this clonotype. V and J are TRBV29-1 and TRBJ2-5; TRBD2 agrees at 7 bases. Germline-derived CDR1 and CDR2 are SQVTM and ANQGSEA. The CDR3 loop spans 15 amino acids. J gave up 3 bases and V 4 bases, and 11 bases lay outside the gene matches. CDR3 DNA sequence: TGCAGCGTTGCCCCAAGTGGGAGGGAAGAAGAGACCCAGTACTTC. This encodes CSVAPSGREEETQYF.

The table lists this clonotype with a few counts. This sequence joins TRBV20-1 and TRBJ2-7; 9 bases are shared with TRBD1. Germline V gene data show CDR1 as DFQATT and CDR2 as SNEGSKA (reference sequence). J was trimmed by 1 base and V by 2 bases; bases with no gene match: 6. The CDR3 runs to 15 residues. The CDR3 loop is CSARPRDRVSYEQYF. The CDR3 DNA is TGCAGTGCTAGACCCCGGGACAGGGTGTCCTACGAGCAGTACTTC.

V usage is TRBV6-2 or TRBV6-3 and J usage is TRBJ2-7; D might be TRBD1 (5 bases). Trimming left V 2 bases short and J 2 bases short, with 13 bases between. The CDR3 loop spans 15 amino acids. CDR1 is MNHEY and CDR2 is SVGEGT in the germline V gene. The CDR3 DNA is TGTGCCAGCAGTTACCGGCAGGGTAAGGCCTACGAGCAGTACTTC. Encoded protein: CASSYRQGKAYEQYF.

At least ten counts were recorded for this clonotype. The chain recombines TRBV12-3 or TRBV12-4 with TRBJ2-1; 7 bases line up with TRBD1. The CDR3 length is 15 residues. The V gene end was trimmed by 6 bases and the J gene end by 5 bases; junction bases not matched to a gene: 10. CDR3: CASRGTGQANNEQFF. In DNA, the CDR3 is TGTGCCAGCAGAGGGACCGGACAGGCCAACAATGAGCAGTTCTTC.

The chain uses TRBV2 and TRBJ2-1, with D hard to call. V gave up 4 bases and J gave up 9 bases, with 7 bases separating them. Germline-derived CDR1 and CDR2 are SNHLY and FYNNEI. This CDR3 has 11 residues. The CDR3 reads CASSVKLEQFF. The CDR3 DNA sequence: TGTGCCAGCAGTGTCAAGCTTGAGCAGTTCTTC.

This clonotype was observed a few times. The chain combines TRBV7-2 with TRBJ1-6; D gene uncertain. Trimming left V 5 bases short and J 3 bases short, with 11 bases between. The CDR3 is 15 residues long. Germline lookup yields CDR1 SGHTA and CDR2 FQGNSA. The CDR3 sequence is CASSRHIGYNSPLHF. CDR3 sequence (DNA): TGTGCCAGCAGCCGACACATTGGCTATAATTCACCCCTCCACTTT.

The chain uses TRBV10-3 and TRBJ2-3, with TRBD1 identical over 9 bases. J was trimmed by 4 bases and V by 5 bases; bases with no gene match: 7. The CDR3 has 15 residues. Germline CDR1 ENHRY, CDR2 SYGVKD. Written as DNA, the CDR3 is TGTGCCATCAGTACAGGACAGGGGAAGTCAGATACGCAGTATTTT. This codes for CAISTGQGKSDTQYF.

The V gene is TRBV2, the J gene TRBJ1-1; tentative D call: TRBD1 (5 bases). The CDR3 totals 12 residues. Germline V gene sequence: CDR1 SNHLY, CDR2 FYNNEI. V was cut by 10 bases and J by 1 base, with 10 bases left in between. This chain's CDR3 is CAIKTENTEAFF. DNA of the CDR3: TGTGCCATCAAGACAGAGAACACTGAAGCTTTCTTT.

This clonotype showed up just a few times. The chain is built from TRBV5-6 and TRBJ2-6; D is uncertain. Germline CDR1 is SGHDT and CDR2 is YYEEEE. The CDR3 totals 16 residues. Trimming shortened V by 4 bases and J by 1 base, and 12 bases separated the two germline ends. The CDR3 nucleotides are TGTGCCAGCAGCCCTTTAAGTGGTTCTGGGGCCAACGTCCTGACTTTC. Its protein product is CASSPLSGSGANVLTF.

The table lists this clonotype with a few counts. This chain uses TRBV12-5 with TRBJ2-1; the D gene is possibly TRBD2 (5 bases). The CDR3 has 15 amino acids. CDR1 is LGHNT, CDR2 FRNRAP, per germline. Trimming took off 1 base at V and 0 bases at J, with 7 bases between the two ends. DNA of the CDR3: TGTGCTAGTGGTTTGGGGAGCGGCTCCTACAATGAGCAGTTCTTC. Translating it yields CASGLGSGSYNEQFF.

The rearrangement links TRBV29-1 to TRBJ2-4; a weak D match, TRBD1 (6 bases). Germline lookup yields CDR1 SQVTM and CDR2 ANQGSEA. This CDR3 region has 13 residues. The CDR3 loop is CREGQLAKNIQYF. The CDR3 coding sequence is TGCAGAGAAGGACAGTTAGCCAAAAACATTCAGTACTTC. Filled out from reference TRBV29-1 and TRBJ2-4, the complete variable domain reads SAVISQKPSRDICQRGTSLTIQCQVDSQVTMMFWYRQQPGQSLTLIATANQGSEATYESGFVIDKFPISRPNLTFSTLTVSNMSPEDSSIYLCREGQLAKNIQYFGAGTRLSVL.

The chain employs TRBV20-1 and TRBJ2-7, with 9 nucleotides matching TRBD1. The CDR3 runs to 11 residues. Germline CDR1 and CDR2: DFQATT and SNEGSKA (reference sequence). V lost 6 bases, J lost 10 bases, and 7 bases stayed unmatched. The CDR3 loop is CSASQGAQQYF. Here the CDR3 DNA reads TGCAGTGCCTCACAGGGGGCCCAACAGTACTTC.

This clonotype was found many times. This sequence joins TRBV2 and TRBJ1-6; no clear D gene. Germline-derived CDR1 and CDR2 are SNHLY and FYNNEI. V was cut by 7 bases and J by 9 bases, with 13 bases left in between. CDR3 length: 13 residues. DNA for the CDR3: TGTGCCAGCAAGGCTACCGTGGGTTCACCCCTCCACTTT. It specifies CASKATVGSPLHF.

The J gene is TRBJ2-5, the V gene TRBV9, with 7 bases fitting TRBD2. This CDR3 comprises 16 residues. Germline V gene sequence: CDR1 SGDLS, CDR2 YYNGEE. V lost 2 bases, J lost 5 bases, and 12 bases stayed unmatched. CDR3 DNA sequence: TGTGCCAGCAGCGTCGCTCCTAGGGAGGGCCGGGAGACCCAGTACTTC. It specifies CASSVAPREGRETQYF. The full variable domain, completed using reference TRBV9 and TRBJ2-5, is DSGVTQTPKHLITATGQRVTLRCSPRSGDLSVYWYQQSLDQGLQFLIQYYNGEERAKGNILERFSAQQFPDLHSELNLSSLELGDSALYFCASSVAPREGRETQYFGPGTRLLVL.